The 28 T cell receptor beta chains given below trace back to one sample, sequenced in a study of radiotherapy plus CTLA-4 blockade in lung cancer. Repertoires were generated with immunoSEQ multiplex PCR, while TCRdb's copy carries only in-frame clones and drops some. The sample records over 75,000 clones, roughly 80% being singletons. This material consisted of peripheral blood, taken from a patient treated with radiotherapy plus ipilimumab. The receptors shown here come from a human donor with non-small cell lung cancer who had stable disease on radiotherapy plus ipilimumab.

The chain has TRBV9 and TRBJ1-4; TRBD1 might be the D (6 bases). CDR3 length equals 15 residues. V was pared by 0 bases and J by 6 bases, with 12 bases between. The germline V gene has CDR1 SGDLS and CDR2 YYNGEE. CDR3 residues: CASSVGAGEDEKLFF. CDR3 sequence (DNA): TGTGCCAGCAGCGTAGGAGCAGGGGAGGATGAAAAACTGTTTTTT.

V usage is TRBV11-2 and J usage is TRBJ1-1; 7 bases are shared with TRBD1. This CDR3 contains 13 residues. The V segment lost 5 bases and the J segment 7 bases; nucleotides outside the gene matches: 7. Per the germline V gene, CDR1 is SGHAT and CDR2 is FQNNGV. In DNA, the CDR3 is TGTGCCAGCAGCACAAGGACAGGTGTTGAAGCTTTCTTT. Translated, it gives CASSTRTGVEAFF. The variable domain in full, with the rest retrieved from reference TRBV11-2 and TRBJ1-1, is EAGVAQSPRYKIIEKRQSVAFWCNPISGHATLYWYQQILGQGPKLLIQFQNNGVVDDSQLPKDRFSAERLKGVDSTLKIQPAKLEDSAVYLCASSTRTGVEAFFGQGTRLTVV.

The CDR3 is CASSFGGAYEQYF. As DNA, the CDR3 is TGTGCCAGCAGCTTCGGGGGAGCCTACGAGCAGTACTTC. This rearrangement joins TRBV11-3 to TRBJ2-7; possibly TRBD2 for D (6 bases). Trimming shortened V by 3 bases and J by 2 bases, and 8 bases separated the two germline ends. The CDR3 has 13 amino acids. The germline V gene has CDR1 SGHNT and CDR2 YENEEA.

The rearrangement links TRBV18 to TRBJ1-5; 8 nucleotides line up with TRBD1. Germline values: CDR1 KGHSH, CDR2 LQKENI. CDR3 length equals 16 residues. V dropped 6 bases and J dropped 1; count of bases not matched to a gene: 8. CDR3 region: CASSGAGGSSNQPQHF. The CDR3 coding sequence is TGTGCCAGCTCCGGGGCAGGGGGCTCGAGCAATCAGCCCCAGCATTTT.

CDR3 nucleotides: TGCGCCAGCAGCTTGGGAAGTAGCGGGAAAACAGATACGCAGTATTTT. Amino acids: CASSLGSSGKTDTQYF. The J gene is TRBJ2-3, the V gene TRBV5-1, with TRBD2 identical over 8 bases. The CDR3 is 16 amino acids. V lost 0 bases and J lost 3; bases outside the gene matches: 6. Per germline, CDR1 SGHRS and CDR2 YFSETQ.

The V and J genes are TRBV7-2 and TRBJ1-5, with D hard to call. Trimming pared 3 bases from V and 3 bases from J, leaving 9 bases between. The germline V gene has CDR1 SGHTA and CDR2 FQGNSA. The CDR3 covers 14 residues. The CDR3, as DNA: TGTGCCAGCAGCTTCTACTTTGCCAATCAGCCCCAGCATTTT. This translates into CASSFYFANQPQHF.

The chain combines TRBV29-1 with TRBJ1-2; 7 bases match TRBD1. Germline CDR1 SQVTM, CDR2 ANQGSEA. V lost 1 base, J lost 6 bases, and 8 bases stayed unmatched. This CDR3 contains 14 residues. The CDR3 loop is CSVEGGRGRDGYTF. The DNA of the CDR3 is TGCAGCGTTGAAGGGGGGAGGGGGCGAGATGGCTACACCTTC.

The V and J genes are TRBV5-1 and TRBJ2-2; no clear D gene. The CDR3 covers 15 residues. V lost 2 bases, J lost 7 bases, and 15 bases lay in between. The germline V gene has CDR1 SGHRS and CDR2 YFSETQ. The CDR3 DNA sequence: TGCGCCAGCAGCTTTTCCCGACCGCCGGGCGGGGAGCTGTTTTTT. Residues: CASSFSRPPGGELFF.

The chain couples TRBV29-1 to TRBJ1-4; D possibly corresponds to TRBD1 (5 bases). V gave up 7 bases and J gave up 8 bases, with 14 bases separating them. In germline, CDR1 is SQVTM, CDR2 ANQGSEA. The CDR3 spans 12 residues. The CDR3 DNA reads as TGCAGCGCGGCGGAGTGGGACGAAAAACTGTTTTTT. Translated: CSAAEWDEKLFF.

The chain links TRBV10-2 to TRBJ2-7; no firm D call. This CDR3 spans 11 amino acids. V was cut by 1 base and J by 7 bases, with 5 bases left in between. Germline V gene data show CDR1 as WSHSY and CDR2 as SAAADI. Here the CDR3 DNA reads TGCGCCAGCAGTGAGTTTCTGGAGCAGTACTTC. Its translation is CASSEFLEQYF.

In this sample, this clone turned up a few times. The gene calls are TRBV11-2 and TRBJ2-7; 8 bases are shared with TRBD1. Trimming removed 5 bases from V and 6 bases from J; junction bases left unmatched: 12. Germline V gene data show CDR1 as SGHAT and CDR2 as FQNNGV. This CDR3 has 15 residues. This CDR3 reads CASSAGKPTGVEQYF. The CDR3 nucleotides are TGTGCCAGCAGCGCTGGGAAACCGACAGGGGTCGAGCAGTACTTC.

In nucleotides, the CDR3 is TGTGCCAGCAGTCAACTAGGGTACTCCTACGAGCAGTACTTC. Translating it yields CASSQLGYSYEQYF. The V and J genes are TRBV28 and TRBJ2-7, with D perhaps TRBD2 (5 bases). Germline V gives CDR1 MDHEN, CDR2 SYDVKM. V dropped 5 bases and J dropped 0 bases, with 11 bases sitting between them. The CDR3 loop spans 14 amino acids.

The chain has TRBV30 and TRBJ2-3, with unresolved D. This CDR3 is built from 17 residues. The germline gives CDR1 GTSNPN, CDR2 SVGIG (reference sequence). Trimming removed 3 bases at V and 0 bases at J, with 19 bases between. The CDR3 here is CAWSSPTVGSSTDTQYF. The DNA for the CDR3 is TGTGCCTGGAGCTCTCCCACGGTAGGGTCTAGCACAGATACGCAGTATTTT.

The chain joins TRBV9 to TRBJ2-1; 13 nucleotides match TRBD2. The V gene end was trimmed by 3 bases and the J gene end by 5 bases; junction bases not matched to a gene: 5. This CDR3 is built from 16 residues. Germline assignment: CDR1 SGDLS and CDR2 YYNGEE. DNA for the CDR3: TGTGCCAGCAGCGCGTGGGGGACTAGCGGGGACAATGAGCAGTTCTTC. Translation gives CASSAWGTSGDNEQFF.

This rearrangement joins TRBV27 to TRBJ1-2, with no clear D. Trimming took off 0 bases at V and 8 bases at J, with 13 bases between the two ends. Germline V CDR1 and CDR2: MNHEY, SMNVEV (reference sequence). This CDR3 has 14 amino acids. The CDR3 region has the DNA TGTGCCAGCAGTTTATCCACGGGGTTGAGCGGCTACACCTTC. Translation: CASSLSTGLSGYTF.

This rearrangement joins TRBV9 to TRBJ1-4; D gene uncertain. The CDR3 spans 15 residues. Trimming cost V 0 bases and J 3 bases, with 9 bases left between them. Germline V lookup: CDR1 SGDLS, CDR2 YYNGEE. Written as DNA, the CDR3 is TGTGCCAGCAGCGTAGATTACGGGGCTAATGAAAAACTGTTTTTT. Translated, it gives CASSVDYGANEKLFF.

The CDR3 coding sequence is TGTGCCAGCAGCCGAATGAATAATGAGCAGTTCTTC. Amino acids: CASSRMNNEQFF. This sequence joins TRBV25-1 and TRBJ2-1, with no clear D. CDR3 length equals 12 residues. Per germline, CDR1 MGHDK and CDR2 SYGVNS. V was trimmed by 6 bases and J by 7 bases, leaving 10 bases between them.

The chain combines TRBV5-8 with TRBJ2-5; D ambiguous. The CDR3 consists of 11 residues. Looked up from germline, CDR1 is SGHTS and CDR2 is YDEGEE. Trimming removed 0 bases from V and 4 bases from J, with 1 base in between. The CDR3 loop is CASSLVETQYF. The CDR3 nucleotides read TGTGCCAGCAGCTTGGTAGAGACCCAGTACTTC.

This clone came up a few times. The chain joins TRBV28 to TRBJ1-1, with 9 positions matching TRBD1. Germline values: CDR1 MDHEN, CDR2 SYDVKM. Trimming at V came to 3 bases and at J to 1 base, leaving 3 bases not matched to a gene. The length of the CDR3 is 15 residues. The CDR3 DNA is TGTGCCAGCAGTTTGTGGACAGGGGCGAACACTGAAGCTTTCTTT. As protein: CASSLWTGANTEAFF. Full variable domain (missing parts from reference TRBV28 and TRBJ1-1): DVKVTQSSRYLVKRTGEKVFLECVQDMDHENMFWYRQDPGLGLRLIYFSYDVKMKEKGDIPEGYSVSREKKERFSLILESASTNQTSMYLCASSLWTGANTEAFFGQGTRLTVV.

The chain couples TRBV5-4 to TRBJ2-5; the match to TRBD1 covers 10 bases. Germline CDR1 reads SGHNT; CDR2 reads YYREEE (reference sequence). Trimming cost V 2 bases and J 4 bases; bases outside gene matches: 5. This CDR3 has 15 residues. The CDR3 nucleotides are TGTGCCAGCAGCTTTCCGACAGGGGGCATAGAGACCCAGTACTTC. It specifies CASSFPTGGIETQYF.

The V and J genes are TRBV6-1 and TRBJ1-5; tentative D call: TRBD1 (6 bases). CDR1 MNHNS and CDR2 SASEGT come from the germline V gene. There are 15 residues in the CDR3. V was trimmed by 6 bases and J by 4 bases, leaving 16 bases between them. CDR3 in DNA: TGTGCCAGCAGGAGGGGAGAGGGGGGTAATCAGCCCCAGCATTTT. Its protein product is CASRRGEGGNQPQHF.

The genes are TRBV6-6 and TRBJ2-1, with 9 bases matching TRBD1. Per germline, CDR1 MNHNY and CDR2 SVGAGI (reference sequence). Unmatched junction bases numbered 12, after V lost 6 bases and J lost 9 bases. The CDR3 totals 15 residues. The CDR3 sequence is CASSRTGGAGSEQFF. The CDR3 bases are TGTGCCAGCAGCCGCACAGGGGGCGCAGGCTCTGAGCAGTTCTTC.

This clone was detected only once. This rearrangement joins TRBV19 to TRBJ1-5; D unresolved. CDR3 size: 11 residues. The V gene's germline CDR1 is LNHDA and CDR2 SQIVND (reference sequence). V lost 4 bases, J lost 11 bases, and 9 bases lay in between. The CDR3 spells CASSTTGAQHF. The CDR3, as DNA: TGTGCCAGTAGTACCACCGGGGCCCAGCATTTT.

The chain employs TRBV28 and TRBJ1-1; perhaps TRBD1 as D (6 bases). Per germline, CDR1 MDHEN and CDR2 SYDVKM. CDR3 size: 13 residues. The V end lost 6 bases, the J end lost 4 bases, and 12 bases lay between the germline ends. CDR3 amino acids: CASSRGLGTEAFF. CDR3 coding DNA: TGTGCCAGCAGCAGGGGTTTGGGCACTGAAGCTTTCTTT.

The rearrangement uses TRBV7-2 and TRBJ2-3; possible D gene TRBD2, 5 bases. Germline CDR1 and CDR2: SGHTA and FQGNSA. V dropped 6 bases and J dropped 2 bases, with 15 bases sitting between them. The CDR3 totals 15 residues. The CDR3 loop reads CASRYPTGSTDTQYF. The CDR3 nucleotides are TGTGCCAGCAGATACCCAACGGGGTCCACAGATACGCAGTATTTT.

This clone came up once. This chain uses TRBV28 with TRBJ2-7, with D uncertain. The V end was cut by 5 bases, the J end by 2 bases, with 16 bases between. The germline gives CDR1 MDHEN, CDR2 SYDVKM. CDR3 length: 15 residues. The CDR3 sequence is CASSPRATRPYEQYF. The CDR3 region has the DNA TGTGCCAGCAGTCCTAGGGCTACTCGACCCTACGAGCAGTACTTC.

This chain uses TRBV18 with TRBJ2-5; D tentatively reads TRBD1 or TRBD2 (5 bases each). With the DNA end fitting TRBJ2-7 better, the J assignment may be wrong. The CDR3 runs 14 residues. Per germline, CDR1 KGHSH and CDR2 LQKENI. Here the CDR3 DNA reads TGTGCCAGCTCCCAAGATGGGACGTTCAGCGAGCAGTACTTC. Protein sequence: CASSQDGTFSEQYF.

The chain is built from TRBV28 and TRBJ2-1; D is perhaps TRBD1 (6 bases). The CDR3 is 14 amino acids. V was pared by 6 bases and J by 10 bases, with 19 bases between. Germline-derived CDR1 and CDR2 are MDHEN and SYDVKM. The CDR3 bases are TGTGCCAGCAGGCCGCCGGGACCTACAGGGGAGCAGTTCTTC. Its translation is CASRPPGPTGEQFF. Supplemented by reference TRBV28 and TRBJ2-1, the full variable domain reads DVKVTQSSRYLVKRTGEKVFLECVQDMDHENMFWYRQDPGLGLRLIYFSYDVKMKEKGDIPEGYSVSREKKERFSLILESASTNQTSMYLCASRPPGPTGEQFFGPGTRLTVL.